Below are 28 T cell receptor beta chains sequenced from a single sample in a study of beta chain features in type 1 diabetes (dated by TCRdb to the late 2010s). Study-level results and caveats: Type 1 diabetes patients showed a moderate but significant shortening of TCRB CDR3 length in all four CD4+ subsets.

Library preparation employed the immunoSEQ multiplex PCR assay. The High Capacity cDNA Reverse Transcription Kit was used to reverse transcribe all of the isolated RNA, meaning that expressed TCRB transcripts were what got sequenced. TCRdb provides this immuneACCESS table in a form limited to in-frame rearrangements. Some clones are lacking; in checked studies, under half of them reflect an unresolved V gene, and why the rest are absent is not known. Present in this sample are 600,000 to 700,000 clones, 9.5% to 15% of which were seen just once. Together, the top ten hold more than 0.09% of the sample. These TCRs' antigens remain unknown. The sample comprised naive CD4+ T cells from blood. Taken with the paper, the label for cell subset or site translates to: true naive CD4+ T cells. The receptors were gathered from a man in his thirties or forties with type 1 diabetes.

This clone was observed a handful of times. This specimen includes other DNA sequences encoding the same CDR3. V gene TRBV6-1 combines with J gene TRBJ2-7; D remains ambiguous. Trimming removed 3 bases from V and 0 bases from J, with 6 bases in between. The germline V gene encodes CDR1 MNHNS and CDR2 SASEGT. The CDR3 has 13 amino acids. The CDR3 is CASSETSSYEQYF. In DNA, the CDR3 is TGTGCCAGCAGTGAGACGAGCTCCTACGAGCAGTACTTC.

This clone was picked up a small number of times. This chain connects TRBV15 to TRBJ2-5; D tentatively fits TRBD1 or TRBD2 (5 bases each). V shed 0 bases and J shed 3 bases, with 8 bases lying between them. From germline, CDR1 is LNHNV and CDR2 YYDKDF (reference sequence). There are 14 residues in the CDR3. CDR3 in amino acids: CATSRDQGEETQYF. CDR3 bases: TGTGCCACCAGCAGAGATCAGGGAGAAGAGACCCAGTACTTC.

This clone was seen a few times. The gene calls are TRBV4-2 and TRBJ2-3, with 8 bases lining up with TRBD2. V gave up 2 bases and J gave up 0 bases; unmatched junction bases: 7. CDR3 length: 17 amino acids. The V gene's germline CDR1 is LGHNA and CDR2 YNFKEQ. The CDR3 DNA sequence: TGTGCCAGCAGCCAACAACCTAGCGGGCTTAGCACAGATACGCAGTATTTT. Translation: CASSQQPSGLSTDTQYF.

V is TRBV6-1 and J is TRBJ2-2; 13 bases line up with TRBD2. The CDR3 extends over 17 amino acids. Germline V lookup: CDR1 MNHNS, CDR2 SASEGT. Germline trimming cut 4 bases from V and 3 bases from J; bases unmatched to any gene: 5. The CDR3, as DNA: TGTGCCAGCAGTGGAAGACTAGCGGGAGGTGACACCGGGGAGCTGTTTTTT. It specifies CASSGRLAGGDTGELFF.

The chain couples TRBV29-1 to TRBJ2-1, with D possibly TRBD2 on 6 matching bases. Trimming left V 8 bases short and J 0 bases short, with 17 bases between. CDR1 and CDR2 (germline): SQVTM, ANQGSEA. The length of the CDR3 is 15 residues. The CDR3 DNA follows: TGCAGCTCCTGGGACTTCCCCCGCTCCTACAATGAGCAGTTCTTC. Translating gives CSSWDFPRSYNEQFF.

This clone was seen only a few times. This chain joins TRBV18 and TRBJ1-4; tentatively, D is TRBD1 (6 bases). From germline, CDR1 is KGHSH and CDR2 LQKENI. Deletions cut 6 bases from V and 5 bases from J, with 16 bases between. CDR3 length equals 15 residues. The CDR3 reads CASSLNRAPNEKLFF. The CDR3, as DNA: TGTGCCAGCTCGCTGAACAGGGCCCCGAATGAAAAACTGTTTTTT.

The chain carries TRBV5-1 and TRBJ1-2, with D unclear. The germline CDR1 and CDR2 sequences are SGHRS and YFSETQ. CDR3 length: 14 residues. V was trimmed by 0 bases and J by 5 bases, leaving 11 bases between them. CDR3 in amino acids: CASSLGTAGYGYTF. The DNA of the CDR3 is TGCGCCAGCAGCTTGGGTACAGCCGGATATGGCTACACCTTC.

The chain links TRBV6-1 to TRBJ2-5; 8 nucleotides line up with TRBD2. CDR1 and CDR2 (germline): MNHNS, SASEGT. This CDR3 has 14 amino acids. The J segment lost 5 bases and the V segment lost 2 bases, leaving 4 bases of the junction unmatched. The CDR3 is CASSEWASGETQYF. Written as DNA, the CDR3 is TGTGCCAGCAGTGAATGGGCTAGCGGGGAGACCCAGTACTTC.

The rearrangement uses TRBV2 and TRBJ1-5, with 9 bases fitting TRBD1. Trimming cost V 6 bases and J 5 bases; bases outside gene matches: 2. CDR1 and CDR2 from the germline V gene are SNHLY and FYNNEI. CDR3 length equals 13 residues. The CDR3 protein is CASRGQGDQPQHF. The CDR3 DNA follows: TGTGCCAGCAGGGGACAGGGCGATCAGCCCCAGCATTTT.

This clone was seen a few times. The identical CDR3 is also encoded by other nucleotide sequences in the sample. This chain uses TRBV7-9 with TRBJ2-2; unclear D gene. V was shortened by 5 bases and J by 4 bases, with 14 bases between the two germline ends. CDR1 is SEHNR, CDR2 FQNEAQ, per germline (reference sequence). CDR3 length: 15 residues. CDR3 region: CASSLPTGSTGELFF. DNA of the CDR3: TGTGCCAGCAGCCTCCCGACCGGAAGCACCGGGGAGCTGTTTTTT.

The rearrangement links TRBV7-9 to TRBJ2-1; D unclear. Trimming cost V 0 bases and J 2 bases, with 11 bases left between them. The CDR3 contains 16 residues. Germline CDR1 SEHNR, CDR2 FQNEAQ (reference sequence). Written as DNA, the CDR3 is TGTGCCAGCAGCTTAGCTGGTAGTAGTGCCTACAATGAGCAGTTCTTC. Protein sequence: CASSLAGSSAYNEQFF.

The table lists this clone with a few counts. This CDR3 is CASSLVGLAGAYNEQFF. CDR3 nucleotide sequence: TGTGCCAGCAGCTTAGTTGGTTTAGCGGGGGCCTACAATGAGCAGTTCTTC. This chain joins TRBV11-2 and TRBJ2-1, with 9 bases that match TRBD2. V was clipped by 1 base and J by 2 bases; unmatched bases: 6. There are 17 residues in the CDR3. CDR1 is SGHAT, CDR2 FQNNGV, per germline.

Only a few counts were recorded for this clone. The rearrangement uses TRBV4-3 and TRBJ1-3; D unresolved. The CDR3 loop spans 14 amino acids. In germline, CDR1 is LGHNA, CDR2 YSLEER. V dropped 3 bases and J dropped 4 bases, with 10 bases sitting between them. The CDR3 region has the DNA TGCGCCAGCAGCCAGGGTGGGAACGGAAACACCATATATTTT. It yields the protein CASSQGGNGNTIYF.

This clone was counted a few times. V and J are TRBV7-9 and TRBJ2-2, with D possibly matching TRBD2 (6 bases). Germline CDR1 reads SEHNR; CDR2 reads FQNEAQ (reference sequence). V lost 2 bases and J lost 4, with 11 bases in between. The CDR3 runs to 15 residues. The CDR3 region is CASSLLALSTGELFF. CDR3 DNA: TGTGCCAGCAGCTTACTAGCGTTGAGCACCGGGGAGCTGTTTTTT.

The gene calls are TRBV7-9 and TRBJ2-3, with 8 bases that match TRBD1. This CDR3 is built from 15 residues. The germline V gene has CDR1 SEHNR and CDR2 FQNEAQ (reference sequence). V shed 2 bases, J shed 3 bases, and the junction held 4 bases outside the gene matches. The CDR3 region has the DNA TGTGCCAGCAGCTTAAGACAGGGGTGGACAGATACGCAGTATTTT. This sequence encodes CASSLRQGWTDTQYF.

This clone was counted between two and nine times. The V gene is TRBV27, the J gene TRBJ1-2; D is undetermined. The CDR3 is 13 amino acids. The V gene lost 4 bases and the J gene lost 2 bases, with 8 bases spanning the gap. Germline V gene lookup returns CDR1 MNHEY and CDR2 SMNVEV (reference sequence). The CDR3 region has the DNA TGTGCCAGCAGTTATAGGGAGAACTATGGCTACACCTTC. Translated: CASSYRENYGYTF.

The CDR3 here is CAISEGSANTEAFF. DNA for the CDR3: TGTGCCATCAGTGAGGGCTCCGCCAACACTGAAGCTTTCTTT. The rearrangement uses TRBV10-3 and TRBJ1-1; no firm D call. Deletions cut 2 bases from V and 2 bases from J, with 9 bases between. Germline CDR1 and CDR2: ENHRY and SYGVKD. CDR3 length: 14 residues.

This clone occurred a few times. The chain couples TRBV5-1 to TRBJ2-1; a weak D match, TRBD2 (6 bases). CDR1 is SGHRS and CDR2 is YFSETQ in the germline V gene. The ends were cut back, 0 bases at V and 5 bases at J, with 12 bases in the middle. This CDR3 has 15 amino acids. The CDR3 region is CASSLAPGVDNEQFF. CDR3 DNA: TGCGCCAGCAGCTTGGCCCCGGGGGTCGACAATGAGCAGTTCTTC.

This clone was counted a few times. The same CDR3 arises from other DNA sequences in this sample as well. The chain has TRBV18 and TRBJ2-5; D remains ambiguous. Germline V gene lookup returns CDR1 KGHSH and CDR2 LQKENI. This CDR3 is built from 11 residues. V was cut by 3 bases and J by 5 bases, with 4 bases left in between. The CDR3 nucleotides read TGTGCCAGCTCACCTGAGGAGACCCAGTACTTC. It codes for CASSPEETQYF.

This clone turned up a few times. The V call is TRBV7-9, the J call TRBJ2-3; D may be TRBD1 (6 bases). In germline, CDR1 is SEHNR, CDR2 FQNEAQ (reference sequence). The CDR3 consists of 18 residues. V was clipped by 3 bases and J by 1 base, with 20 bases between them. The DNA for the CDR3 is TGTGCCAGCAGCTTCGAAAAACCTGACAGGCGCCGCACAGATACGCAGTATTTT. This translates into CASSFEKPDRRRTDTQYF.

The rearrangement links TRBV6-6 to TRBJ2-7; 11 bases match TRBD2. CDR1 MNHNY and CDR2 SVGAGI come from the germline V gene (reference sequence). The V segment lost 2 bases and the J segment 3 bases; nucleotides outside the gene matches: 6. CDR3 length: 16 amino acids. In DNA, the CDR3 is TGTGCCAGCAGTTACCTCGGACTAGCGGGTTTCTACGAGCAGTACTTC. Protein sequence: CASSYLGLAGFYEQYF.

The chain joins TRBV5-1 to TRBJ2-5, with TRBD1 identical over 9 bases. J was trimmed by 3 bases and V by 4 bases; bases with no gene match: 4. Germline CDR1 SGHRS, CDR2 YFSETQ. The CDR3 totals 14 residues. CDR3 coding DNA: TGCGCCAGCAGCCAGGGACAGGGAGAAGAGACCCAGTACTTC. Translated: CASSQGQGEETQYF.

This clone was seen a handful of times. The V gene is TRBV14, the J gene TRBJ1-2, with D uncertain. There are 16 residues in the CDR3. V gave up 4 bases and J gave up 6 bases, with 21 bases separating them. Germline V gene lookup returns CDR1 SGHDN and CDR2 FVKESK. In nucleotides, the CDR3 is TGTGCCAGCAGCCCCCTCGCGACAAGGGAAGGAGATGGCTACACCTTC. It encodes CASSPLATREGDGYTF.

The DNA of the CDR3 is TGTGCCAGCAGTGAAGTAGGGAATGCATACAATGAGCAGTTCTTC. Its protein is CASSEVGNAYNEQFF. This rearrangement joins TRBV6-4 to TRBJ2-1, with D uncertain. Germline lookup yields CDR1 MRHNA and CDR2 SNTAGT. Trimming pared 3 bases from V and 4 bases from J, leaving 13 bases between. The CDR3 loop spans 15 amino acids.

In its sample, this clone was seen a few times. Other DNA sequences of this sample code for an identical CDR3. CDR3 sequence reads: CASSLVTEAFF. CDR3 DNA: TGTGCCAGCAGCTTAGTCACTGAAGCTTTCTTT. The chain joins TRBV7-9 to TRBJ1-1; D is uncertain. The CDR3 sequence is 11 residues long. V was trimmed by 1 base and J by 4 bases, leaving 1 base between them. Germline CDR1 reads SEHNR; CDR2 reads FQNEAQ (reference sequence).

This chain links TRBV7-2 with TRBJ1-1, with 7 bases identical to TRBD1. V lost 5 bases and J lost 3; bases outside the gene matches: 9. The germline V gene has CDR1 SGHTA and CDR2 FQGNSA. The CDR3 is made up of 15 amino acids. As DNA, the CDR3 is TGTGCCAGCAGCATCTTACCGGGACAGTACACTGAAGCTTTCTTT. It codes for CASSILPGQYTEAFF.

This clone has just a few counts. This chain joins TRBV18 and TRBJ2-2; D not resolved. Trimming cost V 2 bases and J 6 bases, with 22 bases left between them. Germline CDR1 and CDR2: KGHSH and LQKENI. CDR3 length equals 18 residues. The CDR3 DNA reads TGTGCCAGCTCACCAAATGGGCTCTTCGGCACTTTGTCCGGGGAGCTGTTTTTT. Encoded protein: CASSPNGLFGTLSGELFF.

The chain carries TRBV25-1 and TRBJ1-6; the D gene is possibly TRBD1 (5 bases). The germline CDR1 and CDR2 sequences are MGHDK and SYGVNS. Trimming took 1 base from V and 8 from J, leaving 12 bases between them. The CDR3 runs 15 residues. The CDR3 loop is CASSELPTGYSPLHF. CDR3 nucleotide sequence: TGTGCCAGCAGTGAATTACCAACAGGCTATTCACCCCTCCACTTT.